One and the same sample provided the 27 T cell receptor beta chains below, sequenced in a study of blood T cell repertoires in COVID-19. Assay used: immunoSEQ multiplex PCR; TCRdb lists only in-frame clones, some missing. This repertoire shows about 120,000 clones, around nine tenths found once; its top ten account for 1% to 1.5%. The sample taken for sequencing was peripheral blood. All receptors derive from a woman at least 80 years old with acute or convalescent COVID-19.

The chain uses TRBV28 and TRBJ2-7, with D perhaps matching TRBD1 (5 bases). Per the germline V gene, CDR1 is MDHEN and CDR2 is SYDVKM. V was pared by 7 bases and J by 6 bases, with 19 bases between. This CDR3 has 14 residues. The CDR3 loop is CASTMGLRRSEQYF. CDR3 bases: TGTGCCAGCACCATGGGGCTCCGTCGATCCGAGCAGTACTTC.

The chain employs TRBV27 and TRBJ1-1; 7 bases line up with TRBD1. Trimming at V came to 6 bases and at J to 7 bases, leaving 14 bases not matched to a gene. The CDR3 spans 15 residues. Germline CDR1 and CDR2: MNHEY and SMNVEV (reference sequence). The CDR3 region is CASRRQGGYRFEAFF. The CDR3 nucleotides are TGTGCCAGCAGACGGCAGGGGGGTTACAGGTTTGAAGCTTTCTTT.

V is TRBV7-9 and J is TRBJ2-1; 8 positions match TRBD2. The ends lost 5 bases at V and 9 bases at J; junction bases unmatched: 6. The length of the CDR3 is 13 residues. Germline values: CDR1 SEHNR, CDR2 FQNEAQ (reference sequence). The chain's CDR3 is CASSTRLASEQFF. The CDR3 DNA follows: TGTGCCAGCAGCACGCGACTAGCGAGTGAGCAGTTCTTC. Full variable domain (remainder filled in from reference TRBV7-9 and TRBJ2-1): DTGVSQNPRHKITKRGQNVTFRCDPISEHNRLYWYRQTLGQGPEFLTYFQNEAQLEKSRLLSDRFSAERPKGSFSTLEIQRTEQGDSAMYLCASSTRLASEQFFGPGTRLTVL.

The chain employs TRBV4-1 and TRBJ1-5; no firm D call. Germline-derived CDR1 and CDR2 are MGHRA and YSYEKL. The ends were cut back, 0 bases at V and 9 bases at J, with 15 bases in the middle. The CDR3 consists of 15 residues. CDR3 in amino acids: CASSQDIRARGPQHF. CDR3 coding DNA: TGCGCCAGCAGCCAAGATATAAGGGCCCGGGGGCCCCAGCATTTT.

This clone has a handful of counts. The chain joins TRBV7-2 to TRBJ1-6; D ambiguous. Germline V gene sequence: CDR1 SGHTA, CDR2 FQGNSA. This CDR3 has 17 residues. Trimming removed 1 base at V and 0 bases at J, with 10 bases between. Written as DNA, the CDR3 is TGTGCCAGCAGCTTAGGAGTCCGGAGCTCCTATAATTCACCCCTCCACTTT. It codes for CASSLGVRSSYNSPLHF.

The J gene is TRBJ1-2, the V gene TRBV11-2, with a weak D call TRBD1 (6 bases). Trimming removed 7 bases from V and 3 bases from J, with 15 bases in between. CDR1 and CDR2 (germline): SGHAT, FQNNGV. The CDR3 spans 14 residues. As DNA, the CDR3 is TGTGCCAGCACCCTGGGGGCAGGGGACTATGGCTACACCTTC. Protein sequence: CASTLGAGDYGYTF.

The chain uses TRBV6-5 and TRBJ2-3, with TRBD2 matching 9 bases. Trimming removed 6 bases from V and 2 bases from J; junction bases left unmatched: 6. CDR1 MNHEY and CDR2 SVGAGI come from the germline V gene. The CDR3 extends over 15 amino acids. This chain's CDR3 is CASSTSGGITDTQYF. In DNA, the CDR3 is TGTGCCAGCAGCACGAGCGGGGGGATCACAGATACGCAGTATTTT.

The rearrangement uses TRBV24-1 and TRBJ2-1; 7 nucleotides match TRBD1. V lost 3 bases and J lost 3; bases outside the gene matches: 10. Germline CDR1 is KGHDR and CDR2 is SFDVKD. The CDR3 is 17 residues long. The CDR3 reads CATSDATGTDNYNEQFF. For the CDR3, the DNA is TGTGCCACCAGTGATGCAACCGGGACAGACAACTACAATGAGCAGTTCTTC.

The CDR3 region has the DNA TGTGCCAGCAGTTTAACTAGCCCGAACACCGGGGAGCTGTTTTTT. Amino acid sequence: CASSLTSPNTGELFF. The gene calls are TRBV2 and TRBJ2-2; perhaps TRBD2 as D (6 bases). The length of the CDR3 is 15 residues. Germline loops: CDR1 SNHLY, CDR2 FYNNEI. Trimming left V 5 bases short and J 0 bases short, with 10 bases between.

The chain employs TRBV4-2 and TRBJ2-2, with 8 nucleotides matching TRBD2. Unmatched junction bases numbered 25, after V lost 4 bases and J lost 3 bases. Germline V gene data show CDR1 as LGHNA and CDR2 as YNFKEQ. This CDR3 has 22 amino acids. The DNA of the CDR3 is TGTGCCAGCAGCCTCAGCCCCGGGACTAGGACTGGCGATTCCTGGTACACCGGGGAGCTGTTTTTT. This encodes CASSLSPGTRTGDSWYTGELFF.

This clone was detected a few times. This chain uses TRBV2 with TRBJ2-4; 9 bases are shared with TRBD1. This CDR3 contains 16 residues. The V segment lost 0 bases and the J segment 4 bases; nucleotides outside the gene matches: 4. Germline V gene data show CDR1 as SNHLY and CDR2 as FYNNEI. CDR3 bases: TGTGCCAGCAGTGAAGCCATGACAGGGGGAAAAAACATTCAGTACTTC. Translating it yields CASSEAMTGGKNIQYF.

The chain has TRBV19 and TRBJ1-1, with unresolved D. V lost 4 bases to trimming and J lost 0 bases, with 15 bases between them. Germline assignment: CDR1 LNHDA and CDR2 SQIVND (reference sequence). The CDR3 length is 16 residues. The chain's CDR3 is CASSTRGGLMNTEAFF. DNA of the CDR3: TGTGCCAGTAGTACCCGAGGTGGCCTCATGAACACTGAAGCTTTCTTT.

This chain's CDR3 is CASSNRQGSTEAFF. The CDR3 bases are TGTGCCAGTAGTAACCGACAGGGGAGCACTGAAGCTTTCTTT. J is TRBJ1-1 and V is TRBV19, with 8 bases lining up with TRBD1. J gave up 4 bases and V 4 bases, and 5 bases lay outside the gene matches. This CDR3 contains 14 residues. Germline V gives CDR1 LNHDA, CDR2 SQIVND (reference sequence).

The chain uses TRBV28 and TRBJ1-2; no clear D gene. In germline, CDR1 is MDHEN, CDR2 SYDVKM. The CDR3 consists of 16 residues. Trimming cost V 2 bases and J 8 bases, with 21 bases left between them. CDR3 nucleotides: TGTGCCAGCAGTTTAACACCCGGGCCAGGAGGTCGAGGCTACACCTTC. Translating it yields CASSLTPGPGGRGYTF.

J is TRBJ2-1 and V is TRBV27, with a possible D match to TRBD1 (5 bases). V gave up 3 bases and J gave up 10 bases, with 13 bases separating them. Germline V gene data show CDR1 as MNHEY and CDR2 as SMNVEV (reference sequence). CDR3 length: 13 residues. The CDR3 DNA reads as TGTGCCAGCAGTTTCCAGGGTGGTAGGGAGCAGTTCTTC. It is translated as CASSFQGGREQFF.

The chain combines TRBV10-3 with TRBJ1-6, with TRBD1 identical over 7 bases. The CDR3 spans 14 residues. The trim removed 4 bases at V and 7 bases at J, leaving 4 bases unmatched. Looked up from germline, CDR1 is ENHRY and CDR2 is SYGVKD. The CDR3: CAISVGQLNSPLHF. CDR3 DNA: TGTGCCATCAGTGTGGGACAGTTAAATTCACCCCTCCACTTT.

This clone was seen a single time. The J gene is TRBJ2-2, the V gene TRBV5-1; D gene unclear. This CDR3 is built from 13 residues. Germline V CDR1 and CDR2: SGHRS, YFSETQ. V gave up 7 bases and J gave up 0 bases, with 7 bases separating them. The CDR3 protein is CASLSANTGELFF. The CDR3 region has the DNA TGCGCCAGCCTCTCTGCGAACACCGGGGAGCTGTTTTTT.

This clone was recorded once. J is TRBJ2-1 and V is TRBV5-1; D is unclear. CDR3 size: 15 residues. The V gene's germline CDR1 is SGHRS and CDR2 YFSETQ. V was clipped by 3 bases and J by 4 bases, with 14 bases between them. The CDR3 nucleotides are TGCGCCAGCAGCTCCTACCCCGACACATACAATGAGCAGTTCTTC. It specifies CASSSYPDTYNEQFF.

This clone was picked up one time. This chain uses TRBV2 with TRBJ2-7; 7 bases match TRBD2. Germline V gene data show CDR1 as SNHLY and CDR2 as FYNNEI. CDR3 length: 13 amino acids. The ends lost 6 bases at V and 3 bases at J; junction bases unmatched: 5. This CDR3 reads CASRWEGRYEQYF. The CDR3 coding sequence is TGTGCCAGCAGGTGGGAGGGCCGCTACGAGCAGTACTTC.

The V and J genes are TRBV19 and TRBJ1-6, with a tentative D call TRBD1 (6 bases). The V end lost 4 bases, the J end lost 10 bases, and 29 bases lay between the germline ends. This CDR3 is built from 19 residues. Germline lookup yields CDR1 LNHDA and CDR2 SQIVND (reference sequence). CDR3 region: CASSSRRTQNRARGSPLHF. For the CDR3, the DNA is TGTGCCAGTAGTAGTCGTCGGACCCAGAACAGGGCACGAGGATCACCCCTCCACTTT.

This clone has a single count. This chain links TRBV3-1 (or the pseudogene TRBV3-2) with TRBJ2-1; TRBD2 agrees at 10 bases. CDR1 and CDR2 from the germline V gene are LGHDT and YNNKEL (reference sequence). The CDR3 spans 15 residues. Losses at the gene ends were 3 bases for V and 12 bases for J; bases not matched to a gene: 11. The CDR3 protein is CASSHISSGRWVQFF. CDR3 sequence (DNA): TGTGCCAGCAGCCATATCTCTAGCGGGAGATGGGTGCAGTTCTTC.

Only one count was recorded for this clone. V gene TRBV6-2 or TRBV6-3 combines with J gene TRBJ2-7; maybe TRBD2 (6 bases). The CDR3 is made up of 16 amino acids. Trimming pared 4 bases from V and 0 bases from J, leaving 16 bases between. CDR1 is MNHEY, CDR2 SVGEGT, per germline. The CDR3 is CASSWRSGTPSYEQYF. The DNA for the CDR3 is TGTGCCAGCAGTTGGCGTAGCGGTACCCCCTCCTACGAGCAGTACTTC.

The chain employs TRBV4-2 and TRBJ1-5, with D possibly being TRBD1 (6 bases). Germline values: CDR1 LGHNA, CDR2 YNFKEQ. The V gene lost 1 base and the J gene lost 6 bases, with 19 bases spanning the gap. CDR3 length equals 17 residues. CDR3 in amino acids: CASSQGLGGGASQPQHF. For the CDR3, the DNA is TGTGCCAGCAGCCAAGGTTTGGGTGGGGGGGCCAGTCAGCCCCAGCATTTT.

J is TRBJ2-1 and V is TRBV5-1, with 10 bases that match TRBD2. CDR3 length: 14 amino acids. J was trimmed by 7 bases and V by 2 bases; bases with no gene match: 3. CDR1 SGHRS and CDR2 YFSETQ come from the germline V gene. The CDR3 DNA reads TGCGCCAGCAGCTTAGCGGGAGGGAGGAATGAGCAGTTCTTC. Its translation is CASSLAGGRNEQFF.

This clone showed up just once. The chain uses TRBV4-3 and TRBJ1-6, with D unresolved. This CDR3 is 14 amino acids long. The germline CDR1 and CDR2 sequences are LGHNA and YSLEER. The ends were cut back, 0 bases at V and 6 bases at J, with 6 bases in the middle. The CDR3, as DNA: TGCGCCAGCAGCCAAGAAACGGGTAATTCACCCCTCCACTTT. Translating it yields CASSQETGNSPLHF.

This clone was counted a single time. This sequence joins TRBV29-1 and TRBJ2-3, with D hard to call. V was shortened by 7 bases and J by 6 bases, with 17 bases between the two germline ends. Germline V gene data show CDR1 as SQVTM and CDR2 as ANQGSEA. The CDR3 runs to 13 residues. DNA of the CDR3: TGCAGCGGAGTGCGTCTCGTCGGGGATACGCAGTATTTT. Encoded protein: CSGVRLVGDTQYF.

V usage is TRBV28 and J usage is TRBJ2-5, with 8 bases aligning to TRBD1. There are 16 residues in the CDR3. Germline values: CDR1 MDHEN, CDR2 SYDVKM. V lost 6 bases and J lost 2; bases outside the gene matches: 11. The CDR3 here is CASSTRQGTVQETQYF. CDR3 bases: TGTGCCAGCAGCACTCGACAGGGGACGGTTCAAGAGACCCAGTACTTC. The full variable domain, with the rest looked up from reference TRBV28 and TRBJ2-5, is DVKVTQSSRYLVKRTGEKVFLECVQDMDHENMFWYRQDPGLGLRLIYFSYDVKMKEKGDIPEGYSVSREKKERFSLILESASTNQTSMYLCASSTRQGTVQETQYFGPGTRLLVL.